This T cell receptor (beta chain) was captured by sequencing in a study of blood T cells in healthy people across ages. Study-wide background: With template switching, about one barcoded beta molecule was captured per two T cells. General study findings and limits: Measured against age, TCR beta diversity per million T cells decreased in a roughly linear manner.

V gave up 0 bases and J gave up 4 bases; unmatched junction bases: 5. Germline CDR1 and CDR2: MNHEY and SVGAGI. The CDR3 has 16 residues. This clonotype was counted only a few times. Its antigen is not identified. Sample-barcoded 5' priming and a J-beta primer mix drove a second PCR of roughly 7 to 11 cycles. TCRdb used MiXCR to reprocess the 5' RACE reads, holding one entry per CDR3 protein. The sample contains approximately 770,000 distinct CDR3 sequences, roughly 64% of which appear only once. Total RNA amounts of at least 5 micrograms were extracted per sample. This sequence joins TRBV6-5 and TRBJ2-4, with TRBD1 matching over 8 bases. This clonotype originated in a man aged 30 to 39 in good health. The sample taken for sequencing was blood. The CDR3: CASSYSGTGSKNIQYF. In nucleotides, the CDR3 is TGTGCCAGCAGTTACTCAGGGACAGGTTCAAAAAACATTCAGTACTTC.